This entry describes one T cell receptor (beta chain). Antigen: not known. Libraries were prepared by immunoSEQ multiplex PCR; TCRdb keeps only in-frame clonotypes and omits some of them. The table lists some 13,000 clones, 68% of them singletons. This entry comes from a study of tumor-infiltrating lymphocytes in localized non-small cell lung cancer. Study summary: Several tumor histologies, both smoking statuses, and some post-neoadjuvant chemotherapy samples were included. Each patient gave resected tumor and non-adjacent uninvolved lung tissue.

Trimming shortened V by 2 bases and J by 8 bases, and 13 bases separated the two germline ends. The CDR3 loop spans 14 amino acids. From germline, CDR1 is MNHEY and CDR2 SVGAGI. The study's findings and limits: Technical variation could not be separated from intratumor heterogeneity here. Immunotypes IM1 and IM2 had similar TCR-derived T-cell fractions.

The sequenced sample was uninvolved lung tissue not adjacent to the tumor. The clonotype comes from a human donor with non-small cell lung cancer. This rearrangement joins TRBV6-5 to TRBJ1-5, with a tentative D call TRBD1 (5 bases). The CDR3 nucleotides read TGTGCCAGCAGTTACGGGGGGGTATGGGAGCCCCAGCATTTT. Translating it yields CASSYGGVWEPQHF.